This T cell receptor beta chain was retrieved from a study of T cell repertoires in cytomegalovirus infection. Study as a whole: Shared public TCR beta signatures pointed to both CMV infection and a matching HLA type.

Findings and caveats of the study: Dominating the ex vivo response were HLA-C-restricted CMV-specific TCR beta clonotypes.

Per the germline V gene, CDR1 is LNHNV and CDR2 is YYDKDF (reference sequence). With 3 bases clipped from V and 8 bases from J, the junction kept 10 bases outside the gene matches. CDR3 size: 17 residues. In TCRdb, the reads were re-called with MiXCR into one record per CDR3 protein. The sample consists of about 150,000 distinct CDR3 sequences, roughly a quarter of them appearing once. This clonotype was counted only a few times. The antigen remains undetermined. Source material: PBMCs. The sequence was obtained from a human donor in good health (CMV status not recorded). Some clones in this sample may be carry-over from other donors' samples. The J gene is TRBJ2-1, the V gene TRBV15; 13 nucleotides agree with TRBD2. The CDR3 sequence: CATSSLPRTSGSYEQFF. DNA of the CDR3: TGTGCCACCAGCAGTCTTCCCCGGACTAGCGGGAGTTATGAGCAGTTCTTC. Drawing the rest from reference TRBV15 and TRBJ2-1, the complete variable domain is DAMVIQNPRYQVTQFGKPVTLSCSQTLNHNVMYWYQQKSSQAPKLLFHYYDKDFNNEADTPDNFQSRRPNTSFCFLDIRSPGLGDTAMYLCATSSLPRTSGSYEQFFGPGTRLTVL.